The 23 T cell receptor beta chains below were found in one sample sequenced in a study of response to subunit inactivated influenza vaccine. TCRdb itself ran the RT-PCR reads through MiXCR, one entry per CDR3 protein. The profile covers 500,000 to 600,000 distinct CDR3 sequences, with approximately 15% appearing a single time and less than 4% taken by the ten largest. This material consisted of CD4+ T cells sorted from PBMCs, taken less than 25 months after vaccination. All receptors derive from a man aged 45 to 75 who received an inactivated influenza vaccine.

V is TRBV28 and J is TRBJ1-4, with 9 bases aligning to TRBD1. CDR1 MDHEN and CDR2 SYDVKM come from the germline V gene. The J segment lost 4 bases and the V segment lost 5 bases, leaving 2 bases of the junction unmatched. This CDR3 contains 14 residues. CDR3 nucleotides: TGTGCCAGCAGTACGACAGGGGGTAATGAAAAACTGTTTTTT. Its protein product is CASSTTGGNEKLFF.

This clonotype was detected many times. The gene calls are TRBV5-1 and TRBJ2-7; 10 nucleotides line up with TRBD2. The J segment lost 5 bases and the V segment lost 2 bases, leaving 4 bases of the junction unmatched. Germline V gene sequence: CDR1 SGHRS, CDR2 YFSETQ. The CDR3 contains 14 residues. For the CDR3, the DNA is TGCGCCAGCAGCTTAAGTAGCGGGAGGAACGAGCAGTACTTC. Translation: CASSLSSGRNEQYF. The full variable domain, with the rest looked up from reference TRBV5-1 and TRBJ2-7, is KAGVTQTPRYLIKTRGQQVTLSCSPISGHRSVSWYQQTPGQGLQFLFEYFSETQRNKGNFPGRFSGRQFSNSRSEMNVSTLELGDSALYLCASSLSSGRNEQYFGPGTRLTVT.

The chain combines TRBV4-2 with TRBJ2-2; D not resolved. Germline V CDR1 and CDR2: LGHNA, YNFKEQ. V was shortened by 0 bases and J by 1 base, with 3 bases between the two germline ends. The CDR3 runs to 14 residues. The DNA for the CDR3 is TGTGCCAGCAGCCAAGAATTGAACACCGGGGAGCTGTTTTTT. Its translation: CASSQELNTGELFF.

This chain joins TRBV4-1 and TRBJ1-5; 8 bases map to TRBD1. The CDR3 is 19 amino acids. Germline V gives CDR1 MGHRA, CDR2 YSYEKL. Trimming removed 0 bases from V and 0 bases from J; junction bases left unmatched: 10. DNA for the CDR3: TGCGCCAGCAGCCAAGATCCCCAGACAGGGGAACATAGCAATCAGCCCCAGCATTTT. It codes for CASSQDPQTGEHSNQPQHF.

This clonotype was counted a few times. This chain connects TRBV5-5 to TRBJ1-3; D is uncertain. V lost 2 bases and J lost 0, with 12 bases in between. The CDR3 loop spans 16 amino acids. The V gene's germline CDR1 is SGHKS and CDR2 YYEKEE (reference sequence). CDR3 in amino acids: CASSFPSTNSGNTIYF. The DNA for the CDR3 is TGTGCCAGCAGCTTTCCCAGCACAAACTCTGGAAACACCATATATTTT.

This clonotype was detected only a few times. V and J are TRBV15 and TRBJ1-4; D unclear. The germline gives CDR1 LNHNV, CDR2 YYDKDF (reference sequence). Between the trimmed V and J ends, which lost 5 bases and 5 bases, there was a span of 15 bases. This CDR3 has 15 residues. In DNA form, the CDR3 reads TGTGCCACCAGCCCAGAAAGGGTGGCGAATGAAAAACTGTTTTTT. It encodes CATSPERVANEKLFF.

The CDR3 DNA reads TGCAGTGCTAGGGGTCAGGGGATTGCGACCGGGGAGCTGTTTTTT. Protein sequence: CSARGQGIATGELFF. This chain uses TRBV20-1 with TRBJ2-2, with D possibly TRBD1 on 6 matching bases. The CDR3 loop spans 15 amino acids. Germline V gene data show CDR1 as DFQATT and CDR2 as SNEGSKA (reference sequence). Trimming shortened V by 3 bases and J by 5 bases, and 16 bases separated the two germline ends.

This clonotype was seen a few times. The CDR3 spells CASSFEGAYSNEQFF. For the CDR3, the DNA is TGTGCCAGCAGCTTTGAAGGAGCATATTCCAATGAGCAGTTCTTC. The chain uses TRBV11-1 and TRBJ2-1; D uncertain. The germline V gene has CDR1 SGHAT and CDR2 FQDESV (reference sequence). There are 15 residues in the CDR3. V lost 3 bases, J lost 6 bases, and 15 bases lay in between.

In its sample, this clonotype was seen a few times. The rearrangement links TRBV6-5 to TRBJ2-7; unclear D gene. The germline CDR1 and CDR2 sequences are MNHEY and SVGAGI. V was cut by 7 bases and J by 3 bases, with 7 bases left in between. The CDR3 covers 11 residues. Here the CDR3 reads CASTGGYEQYF. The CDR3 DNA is TGTGCCAGCACAGGTGGCTACGAGCAGTACTTC.

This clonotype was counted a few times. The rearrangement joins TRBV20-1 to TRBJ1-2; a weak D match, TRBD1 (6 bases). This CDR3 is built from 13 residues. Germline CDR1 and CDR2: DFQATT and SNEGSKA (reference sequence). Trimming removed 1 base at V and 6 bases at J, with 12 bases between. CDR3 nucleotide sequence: TGCAGTGCTAGAGTCCCCTACAGGGATGGCTACACCTTC. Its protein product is CSARVPYRDGYTF.

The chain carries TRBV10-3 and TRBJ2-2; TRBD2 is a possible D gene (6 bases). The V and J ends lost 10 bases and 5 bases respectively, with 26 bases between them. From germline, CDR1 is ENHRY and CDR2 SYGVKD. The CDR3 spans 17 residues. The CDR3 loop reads CATRPPTLAAGTGELFF. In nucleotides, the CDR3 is TGTGCCACCCGCCCGCCCACTCTGGCTGCGGGAACCGGGGAGCTGTTTTTT.

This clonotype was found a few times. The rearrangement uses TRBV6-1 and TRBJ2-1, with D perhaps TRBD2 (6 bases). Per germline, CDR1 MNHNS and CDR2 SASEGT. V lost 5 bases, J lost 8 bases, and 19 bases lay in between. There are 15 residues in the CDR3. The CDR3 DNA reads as TGTGCCAGCAGTACCGGGGACTTCCAAGGCCATGAGCAGTTCTTC. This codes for CASSTGDFQGHEQFF.

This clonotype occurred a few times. The CDR3 protein is CASGYTGELFF. CDR3 bases: TGTGCCAGCGGGTACACCGGGGAGCTGTTTTTT. This chain links TRBV28 with TRBJ2-2; D is uncertain. V was trimmed by 8 bases and J by 3 bases, leaving 4 bases between them. CDR3 length equals 11 residues. The germline V gene encodes CDR1 MDHEN and CDR2 SYDVKM.

The CDR3 protein is CASSEPGAGTGELFF. The CDR3 DNA sequence: TGTGCCAGCAGTGAACCGGGGGCGGGCACCGGGGAGCTGTTTTTT. The gene calls are TRBV6-1 and TRBJ2-2; tentatively, D is TRBD1 or TRBD2 (6 bases each). The germline V gene has CDR1 MNHNS and CDR2 SASEGT. V dropped 2 bases and J dropped 4 bases, with 11 bases sitting between them. CDR3 length equals 15 residues.

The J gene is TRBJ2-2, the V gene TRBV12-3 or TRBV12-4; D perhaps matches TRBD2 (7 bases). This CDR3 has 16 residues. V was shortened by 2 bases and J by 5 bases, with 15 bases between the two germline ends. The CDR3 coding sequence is TGTGCCAGCAGTTTAAGGGGGGGCGCGGAGACCGGGGAGCTGTTTTTT. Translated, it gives CASSLRGGAETGELFF.

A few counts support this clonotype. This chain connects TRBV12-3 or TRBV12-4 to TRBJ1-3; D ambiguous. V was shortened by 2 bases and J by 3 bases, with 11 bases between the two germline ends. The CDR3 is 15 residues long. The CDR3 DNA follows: TGTGCCAGCAGTTTATTTCTAGGGCGTGGAAACACCATATATTTT. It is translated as CASSLFLGRGNTIYF.

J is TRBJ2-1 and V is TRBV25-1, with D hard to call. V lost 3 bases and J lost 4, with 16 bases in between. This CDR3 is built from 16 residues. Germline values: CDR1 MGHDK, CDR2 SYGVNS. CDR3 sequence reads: CASSDGLREKYNEQFF. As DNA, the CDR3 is TGTGCCAGCAGTGATGGGTTAAGAGAGAAATACAATGAGCAGTTCTTC.

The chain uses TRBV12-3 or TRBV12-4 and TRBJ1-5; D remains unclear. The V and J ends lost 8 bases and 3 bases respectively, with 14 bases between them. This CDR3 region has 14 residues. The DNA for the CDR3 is TGTGCCAGCCGCTCGGGGTTTAACAATCAGCCCCAGCATTTT. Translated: CASRSGFNNQPQHF.

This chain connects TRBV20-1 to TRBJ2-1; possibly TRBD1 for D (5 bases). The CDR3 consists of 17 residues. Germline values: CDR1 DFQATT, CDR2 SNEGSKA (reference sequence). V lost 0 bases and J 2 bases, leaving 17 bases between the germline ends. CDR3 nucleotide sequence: TGCAGTGCTAGAGATCCCTTGTCGGACATGACCTACAATGAGCAGTTCTTC. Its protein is CSARDPLSDMTYNEQFF.

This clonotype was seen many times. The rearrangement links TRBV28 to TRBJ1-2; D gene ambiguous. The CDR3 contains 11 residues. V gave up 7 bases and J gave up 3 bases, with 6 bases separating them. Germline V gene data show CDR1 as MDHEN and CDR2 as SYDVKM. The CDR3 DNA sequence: TGTGCCAGCACCGCCTACTATGGCTACACCTTC. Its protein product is CASTAYYGYTF.

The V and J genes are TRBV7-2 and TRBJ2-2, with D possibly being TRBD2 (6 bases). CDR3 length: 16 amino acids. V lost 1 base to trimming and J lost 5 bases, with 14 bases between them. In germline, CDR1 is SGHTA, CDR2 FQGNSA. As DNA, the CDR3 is TGTGCCAGCAGCTTAGTACGACTAGAAGGGACCGGGGAGCTGTTTTTT. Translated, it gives CASSLVRLEGTGELFF. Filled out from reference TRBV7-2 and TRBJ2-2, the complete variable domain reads GAGVSQSPSNKVTEKGKDVELRCDPISGHTALYWYRQSLGQGLEFLIYFQGNSAPDKSGLPSDRFSAERTGGSVSTLTIQRTQQEDSAVYLCASSLVRLEGTGELFFGEGSRLTVL.

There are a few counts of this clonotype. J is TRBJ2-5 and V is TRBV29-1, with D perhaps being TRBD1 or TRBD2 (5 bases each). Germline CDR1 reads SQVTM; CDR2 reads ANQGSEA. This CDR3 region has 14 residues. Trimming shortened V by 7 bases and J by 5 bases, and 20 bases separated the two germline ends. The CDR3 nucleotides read TGCAGCGCCTCGGGACGCCCCGGAGGCGAGACCCAGTACTTC. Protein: CSASGRPGGETQYF. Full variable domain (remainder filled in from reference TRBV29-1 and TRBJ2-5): SAVISQKPSRDICQRGTSLTIQCQVDSQVTMMFWYRQQPGQSLTLIATANQGSEATYESGFVIDKFPISRPNLTFSTLTVSNMSPEDSSIYLCSASGRPGGETQYFGPGTRLLVL.

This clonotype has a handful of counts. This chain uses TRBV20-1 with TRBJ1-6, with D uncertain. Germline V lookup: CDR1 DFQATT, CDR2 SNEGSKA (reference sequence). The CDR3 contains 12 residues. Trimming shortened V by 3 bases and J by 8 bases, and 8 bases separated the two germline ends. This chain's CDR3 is CSASRTDSPLHF. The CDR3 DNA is TGCAGTGCTAGTAGGACGGATTCACCCCTCCACTTT.